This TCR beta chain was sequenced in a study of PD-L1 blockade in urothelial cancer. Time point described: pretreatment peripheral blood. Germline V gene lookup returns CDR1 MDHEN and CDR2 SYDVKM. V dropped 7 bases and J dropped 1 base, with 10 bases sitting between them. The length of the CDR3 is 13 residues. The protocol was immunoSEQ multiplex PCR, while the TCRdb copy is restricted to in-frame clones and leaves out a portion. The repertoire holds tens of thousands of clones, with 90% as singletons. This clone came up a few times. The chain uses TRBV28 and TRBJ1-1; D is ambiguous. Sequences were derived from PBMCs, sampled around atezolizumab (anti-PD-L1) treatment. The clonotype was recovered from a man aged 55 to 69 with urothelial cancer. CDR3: CASILRENTEAFF. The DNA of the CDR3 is TGTGCCAGCATCCTAAGAGAGAACACTGAAGCTTTCTTT.